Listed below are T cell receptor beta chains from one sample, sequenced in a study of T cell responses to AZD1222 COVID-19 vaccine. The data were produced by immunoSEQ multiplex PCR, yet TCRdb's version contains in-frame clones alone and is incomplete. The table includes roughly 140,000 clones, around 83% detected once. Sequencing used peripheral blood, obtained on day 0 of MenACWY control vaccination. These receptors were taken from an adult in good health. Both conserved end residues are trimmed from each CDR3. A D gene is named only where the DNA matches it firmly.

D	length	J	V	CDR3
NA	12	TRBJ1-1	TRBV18	ASSPSSMNTEAF
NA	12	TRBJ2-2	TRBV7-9	ASSRTANTGELF
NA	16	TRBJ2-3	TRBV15	ATSRDPQGSGSTDTQY
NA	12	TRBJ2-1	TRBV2	ASSRDGADNEQF
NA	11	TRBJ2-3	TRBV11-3	ASSLDLIDTQY
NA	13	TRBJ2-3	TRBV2	ASSEGAGRTDTQY
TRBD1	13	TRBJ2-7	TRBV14	ASSQADRGNYEQY
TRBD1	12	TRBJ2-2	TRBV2	ASTGQGRAGELF
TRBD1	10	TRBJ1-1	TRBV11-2	ASSYWDREAF
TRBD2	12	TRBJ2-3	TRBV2	ASNLAGVTDTQY
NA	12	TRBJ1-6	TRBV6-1	ASSELAGSSPLH
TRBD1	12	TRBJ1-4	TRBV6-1	ASSEGTGFEKLF
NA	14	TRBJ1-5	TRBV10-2	ASRSTAMGSNQPQH
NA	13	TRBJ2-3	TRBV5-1	ASSLAPGLTDTQY
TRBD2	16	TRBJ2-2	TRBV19	ASSMGLAGGRSTGELF
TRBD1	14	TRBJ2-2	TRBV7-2	ASSFFQGVDTGELF
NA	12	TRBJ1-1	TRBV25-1	ASSAGGRGTEAF
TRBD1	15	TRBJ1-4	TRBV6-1	ASSENGVGQGGEKLF
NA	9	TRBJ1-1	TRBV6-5	ASSRGTEAF
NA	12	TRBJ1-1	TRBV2	ASSLAGGRAEAF
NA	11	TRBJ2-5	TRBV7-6	ASSLTFQETQY